This T cell receptor beta chain was found in a study of blood T cells in healthy people across ages. The CDR3 covers 15 residues. Looked up from germline, CDR1 is SQVTM and CDR2 is ANQGSEA. This clonotype has more than one count but fewer than ten. This sequence may be a read error, since a much larger clone differs from it by one base. A second PCR of 7 to 11 cycles used a sample-barcoded 5' primer and a J-beta primer mix. Each CDR3 protein is one row after TCRdb ran MiXCR on the 5' RACE reads. The repertoire holds about 1.5 million distinct CDR3 sequences, with about 45% as singletons. The source of this sequence is a woman in her late teens or twenties in good health. The chain links TRBV29-1 to TRBJ2-1; 10 positions match TRBD2. The end of the DNA aligns better with TRBJ2-7, so the J call may be wrong. The sequencing input was blood. DNA of the CDR3: TGCAGCGTTGTCGCTAGCGGGAGCTCCTACAATGAGCAGTACTTC. Protein product: CSVVASGSSYNEQYF.